This T cell receptor beta chain was sequenced for a study of cytomegalovirus exposure and HLA in healthy donors. Use of 60 Vbeta and 13 Jbeta primers characterized the PCR. The table came from immunoSEQ multiplex PCR; TCRdb's copy has only in-frame clones and leaves some out. This table has around 100,000 clones, around 80% appearing once. Study-wide findings and caveats: Cytomegalovirus association was listed for 170 or so TCR beta chains.

Deletions cut 5 bases from V and 1 base from J, with 3 bases between. The CDR3 totals 11 residues. Germline assignment: CDR1 SGHAT and CDR2 FQNNGV. With regard to this clone: Antigen specificity is unknown. A much bigger clone sits one base away, suggesting this may be a read error.

This receptor was identified in a young woman in good health and CMV-seropositive. The sequenced sample was PBMCs. The chain employs TRBV11-2 and TRBJ2-7, with unresolved D. The CDR3 loop is CASSASYEQYF. The DNA of the CDR3 is TGTGCCAGCAGCGCGTCCTACGAGCAGTACTTC. The variable domain in full, completed from reference TRBV11-2 and TRBJ2-7, reads EAGVAQSPRYKIIEKRQSVAFWCNPISGHATLYWYQQILGQGPKLLIQFQNNGVVDDSQLPKDRFSAERLKGVDSTLKIQPAKLEDSAVYLCASSASYEQYFGPGTRLTVT.